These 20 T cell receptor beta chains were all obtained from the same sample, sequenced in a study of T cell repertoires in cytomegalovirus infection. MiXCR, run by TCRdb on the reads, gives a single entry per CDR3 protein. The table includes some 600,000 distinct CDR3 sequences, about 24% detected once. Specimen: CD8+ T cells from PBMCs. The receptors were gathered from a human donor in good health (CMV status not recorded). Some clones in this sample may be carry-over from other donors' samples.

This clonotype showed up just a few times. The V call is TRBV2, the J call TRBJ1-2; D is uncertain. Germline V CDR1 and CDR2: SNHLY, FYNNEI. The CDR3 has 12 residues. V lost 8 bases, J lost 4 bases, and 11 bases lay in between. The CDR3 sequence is CASYIFTYGYTF. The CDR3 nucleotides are TGTGCCAGCTACATATTCACCTATGGCTACACCTTC.

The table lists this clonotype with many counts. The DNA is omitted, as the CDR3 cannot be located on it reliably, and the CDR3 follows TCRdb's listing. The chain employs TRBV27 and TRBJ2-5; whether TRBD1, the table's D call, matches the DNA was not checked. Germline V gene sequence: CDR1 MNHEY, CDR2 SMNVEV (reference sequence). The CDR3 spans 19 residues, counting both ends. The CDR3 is CASSSPSGQGHPQPETQYF.

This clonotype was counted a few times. This CDR3 reads CASSLGPKRLNEQYV. The CDR3 DNA reads TGTGCCAGCAGTTTAGGACCGAAAAGGTTGAACGAGCAGTACGTC. The chain links TRBV27 to TRBJ2-7; no clear D. The CDR3 has 15 residues. The germline V gene encodes CDR1 MNHEY and CDR2 SMNVEV (reference sequence). Trimming cost V 2 bases and J 5 bases, with 16 bases left between them.

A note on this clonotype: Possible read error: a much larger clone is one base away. This chain's CDR3 is CANRVKFHNEQFF. In nucleotides, the CDR3 is TGTGCCAACAGGGTTAAATTTCACAATGAGCAGTTCTTC. The genes are TRBV28 and TRBJ2-1; perhaps TRBD1 as D (6 bases). This CDR3 has 13 amino acids. V was clipped by 10 bases and J by 5 bases, with 15 bases between them. The V gene's germline CDR1 is MDHEN and CDR2 SYDVKM.

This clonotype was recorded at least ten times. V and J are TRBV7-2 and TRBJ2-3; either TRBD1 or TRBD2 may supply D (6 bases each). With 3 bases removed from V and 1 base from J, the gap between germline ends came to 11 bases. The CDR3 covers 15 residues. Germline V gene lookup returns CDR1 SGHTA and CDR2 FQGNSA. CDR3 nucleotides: TGTGCCAGCAGCTTCCTAGGGGGGCGCACAGATACGCAGTATTTT. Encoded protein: CASSFLGGRTDTQYF.

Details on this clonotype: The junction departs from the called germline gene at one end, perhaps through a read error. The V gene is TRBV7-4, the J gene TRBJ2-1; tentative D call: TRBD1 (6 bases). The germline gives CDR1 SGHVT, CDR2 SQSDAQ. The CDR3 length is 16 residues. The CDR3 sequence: CASNLGQPGPRNEQFF. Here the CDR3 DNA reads TGTGCCAGCAACTTAGGACAGCCGGGACCCCGCAATGAGCAGTTCTTC. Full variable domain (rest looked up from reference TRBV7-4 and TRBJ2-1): GAGVSQSPRYKVAKRGRDVALRCDSISGHVTLYWYRQTLGQGSEVLTYSQSDAQRDKSGRPSGRFSAERPERSVSTLKIQRTEQGDSAVYLCASNLGQPGPRNEQFFGPGTRLTVL.

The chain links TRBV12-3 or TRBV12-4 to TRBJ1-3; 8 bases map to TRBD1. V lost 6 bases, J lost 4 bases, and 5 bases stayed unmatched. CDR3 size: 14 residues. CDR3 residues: CASRLPGGGNTIYF. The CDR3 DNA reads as TGTGCCAGCAGGCTCCCAGGGGGCGGAAACACCATATATTTT.

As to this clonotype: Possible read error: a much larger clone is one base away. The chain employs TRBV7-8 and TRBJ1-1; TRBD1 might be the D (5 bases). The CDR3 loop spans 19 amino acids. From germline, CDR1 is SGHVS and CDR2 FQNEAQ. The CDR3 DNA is TGTGTCAGCAGCTTAAAGTCGCGGTCAGGGAAGGATCCAAACACTGAAGCTTTCTTT. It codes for CVSSLKSRSGKDPNTEAFF. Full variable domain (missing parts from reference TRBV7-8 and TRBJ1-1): GAGVSQSPRYKVAKRGQDVALRCDPISGHVSLFWYQQALGQGPEFLTYFQNEAQLDKSGLPSDRFFAERPEGSVSTLKIQRTQQEDSAVYLCVSSLKSRSGKDPNTEAFFGQGTRLTVV.

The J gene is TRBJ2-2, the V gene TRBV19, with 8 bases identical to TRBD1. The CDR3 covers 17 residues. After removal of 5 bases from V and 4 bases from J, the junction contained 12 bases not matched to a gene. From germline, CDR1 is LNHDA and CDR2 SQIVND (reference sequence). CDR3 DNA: TGTGCCAGTAGTTTCGATCGGGACAGGAAAATCACCGGGGAGCTGTTTTTT. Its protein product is CASSFDRDRKITGELFF.

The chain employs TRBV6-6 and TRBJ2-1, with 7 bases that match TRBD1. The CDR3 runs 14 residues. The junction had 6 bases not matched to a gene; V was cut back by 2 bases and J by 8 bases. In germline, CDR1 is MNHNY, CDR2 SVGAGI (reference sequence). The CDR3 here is CASSYVTGLYEQFF. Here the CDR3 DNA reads TGTGCCAGCAGTTACGTGACAGGGTTGTATGAGCAGTTCTTC.

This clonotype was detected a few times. This CDR3 is CASSPWMLQGAEGAEAFF. The DNA for the CDR3 is TGTGCCAGCAGCCCTTGGATGCTACAGGGGGCGGAGGGCGCTGAAGCTTTCTTT. The rearrangement joins TRBV14 to TRBJ1-1; 9 bases align to TRBD1. CDR3 length: 18 amino acids. Germline V lookup: CDR1 SGHDN, CDR2 FVKESK. The junction had 18 bases not matched to a gene; V was cut back by 4 bases and J by 6 bases.

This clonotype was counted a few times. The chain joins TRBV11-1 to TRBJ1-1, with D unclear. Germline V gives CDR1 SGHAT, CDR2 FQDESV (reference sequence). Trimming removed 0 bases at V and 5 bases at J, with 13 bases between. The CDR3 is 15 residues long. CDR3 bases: TGTGCCAGCAGCTTAGCGCGAAATGGGCGAACTGAAGCTTTCTTT. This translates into CASSLARNGRTEAFF. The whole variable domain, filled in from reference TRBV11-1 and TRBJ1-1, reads EAEVAQSPRYKITEKSQAVAFWCDPISGHATLYWYRQILGQGPELLVQFQDESVVDDSQLPKDRFSAERLKGVDSTLKIQPAELGDSAMYLCASSLARNGRTEAFFGQGTRLTVV.

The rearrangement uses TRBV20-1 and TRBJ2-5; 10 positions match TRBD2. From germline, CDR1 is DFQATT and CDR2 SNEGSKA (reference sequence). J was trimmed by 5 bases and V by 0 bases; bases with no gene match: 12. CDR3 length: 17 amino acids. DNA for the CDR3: TGCAGTGCTAGAGATGCTCTAGCGGGGGCCCCGAGGGAGACCCAGTACTTC. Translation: CSARDALAGAPRETQYF.

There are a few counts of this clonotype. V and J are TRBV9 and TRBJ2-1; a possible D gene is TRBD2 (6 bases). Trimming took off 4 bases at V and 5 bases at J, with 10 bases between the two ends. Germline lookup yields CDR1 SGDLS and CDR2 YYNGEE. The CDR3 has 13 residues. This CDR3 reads CASSPGGNNEQFF. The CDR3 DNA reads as TGTGCCAGCAGCCCCGGGGGAAACAATGAGCAGTTCTTC.

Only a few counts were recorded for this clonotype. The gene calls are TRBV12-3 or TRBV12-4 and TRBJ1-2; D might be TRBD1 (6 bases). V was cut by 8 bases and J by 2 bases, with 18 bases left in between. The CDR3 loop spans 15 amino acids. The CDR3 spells CASLNREWKNYGYTF. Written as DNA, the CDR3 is TGTGCCAGCTTAAACAGGGAATGGAAGAACTATGGCTACACCTTC.

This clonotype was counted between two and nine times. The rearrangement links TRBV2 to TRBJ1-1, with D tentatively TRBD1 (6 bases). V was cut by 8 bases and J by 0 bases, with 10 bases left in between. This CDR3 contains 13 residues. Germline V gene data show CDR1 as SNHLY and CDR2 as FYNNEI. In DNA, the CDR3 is TGTGCCAGCCCCGGGGGGCTGAACACTGAAGCTTTCTTT. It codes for CASPGGLNTEAFF.

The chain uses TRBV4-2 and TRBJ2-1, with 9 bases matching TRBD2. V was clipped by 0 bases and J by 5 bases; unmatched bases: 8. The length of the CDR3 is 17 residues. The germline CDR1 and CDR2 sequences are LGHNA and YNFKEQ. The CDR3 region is CASSQESSGGGDNEQFF. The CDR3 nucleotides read TGTGCCAGCAGCCAAGAAAGTAGCGGCGGGGGGGACAATGAGCAGTTCTTC.

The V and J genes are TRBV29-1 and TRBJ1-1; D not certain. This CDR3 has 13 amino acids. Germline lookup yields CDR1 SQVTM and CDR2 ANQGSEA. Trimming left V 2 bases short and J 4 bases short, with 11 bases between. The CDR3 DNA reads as TGCAGCGTTGAAATCGCAGGTGTCACTGAAGCTTTCTTT. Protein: CSVEIAGVTEAFF.

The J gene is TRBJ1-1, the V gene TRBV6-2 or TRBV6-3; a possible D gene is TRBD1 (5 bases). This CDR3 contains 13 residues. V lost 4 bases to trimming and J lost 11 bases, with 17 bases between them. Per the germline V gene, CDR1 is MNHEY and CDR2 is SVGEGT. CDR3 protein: CASSWTISMGAFF. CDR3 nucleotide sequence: TGTGCCAGCAGTTGGACAATATCCATGGGGGCTTTCTTT.

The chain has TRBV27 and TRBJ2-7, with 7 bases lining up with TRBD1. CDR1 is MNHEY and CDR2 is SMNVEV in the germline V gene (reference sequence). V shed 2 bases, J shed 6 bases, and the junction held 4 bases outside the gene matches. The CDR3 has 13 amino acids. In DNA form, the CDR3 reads TGTGCCAGCAGTTTAGGACAGGTTGCCGAGCAGTACTTC. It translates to CASSLGQVAEQYF.